Below are 17 T cell receptor beta chains sequenced from a single sample in a study of CD8 T cells in Susac syndrome. It was with random hexamers that 0.5 to 1 ug RNA was reverse transcribed. In TCRdb, the immunoSEQ multiplex PCR reads were re-called with MiXCR into one record per CDR3 protein. The sample lists 240,000 or so distinct CDR3 sequences, 90% to 96% seen once, with 0.1% in the top ten. Sequenced input: CD4+ T cells from PBMCs. The receptors originated from a human donor with Susac syndrome.

The chain recombines TRBV20-1 with TRBJ1-2; D not resolved. With 6 bases removed from V and 3 bases from J, the gap between germline ends came to 11 bases. Germline values: CDR1 DFQATT, CDR2 SNEGSKA (reference sequence). The CDR3 covers 12 residues. The CDR3 DNA reads TGCAGTGCAACGGACGGGTACTATGGCTACACCTTC. It codes for CSATDGYYGYTF.

The chain uses TRBV20-1 and TRBJ2-7, with TRBD1 matching over 9 bases. Losses at the gene ends were 5 bases for V and 0 bases for J; bases not matched to a gene: 2. The germline CDR1 and CDR2 sequences are DFQATT and SNEGSKA (reference sequence). The CDR3 sequence is 13 residues long. The CDR3 loop is CSARDRVSYEQYF. The CDR3, as DNA: TGCAGTGCTCGGGACAGGGTCTCCTACGAGCAGTACTTC.

The CDR3 loop is CKTSGSSYEQYF. The CDR3 coding sequence is TGTAAGACTAGCGGGAGTAGTTACGAGCAGTACTTC. The rearrangement joins TRBV28 to TRBJ2-7; TRBD2 matches at 12 bases. The CDR3 has 12 amino acids. CDR1 and CDR2 (germline): MDHEN, SYDVKM.

V gene TRBV29-1 combines with J gene TRBJ2-5; D is possibly TRBD2 (7 bases). V lost 7 bases and J 4 bases, leaving 25 bases between the germline ends. The CDR3 has 16 residues. The germline gives CDR1 SQVTM, CDR2 ANQGSEA. Here the CDR3 reads CSAEVRGRFFVETQYF. The CDR3 bases are TGCAGCGCCGAGGTGCGGGGGCGGTTTTTTGTAGAGACCCAGTACTTC.

The chain links TRBV7-9 to TRBJ1-1; D ambiguous. The germline V and J ends were trimmed by 8 bases and 7 bases, with 11 bases remaining between them. Germline V lookup: CDR1 SEHNR, CDR2 FQNEAQ (reference sequence). This CDR3 comprises 11 residues. The CDR3 spells CASGPGDEAFF. The CDR3 bases are TGTGCCAGCGGACCCGGGGATGAAGCTTTCTTT.

The chain has TRBV5-6 and TRBJ2-3; D is ambiguous. Germline V CDR1 and CDR2: SGHDT, YYEEEE. The V end was cut by 6 bases, the J end by 0 bases, with 11 bases between. CDR3 length: 14 amino acids. CDR3 sequence reads: CASNQEPSTDTQYF. CDR3 nucleotides: TGTGCCAGCAACCAGGAGCCTAGCACAGATACGCAGTATTTT.

The rearrangement links TRBV30 to TRBJ1-1; no definite D call. The germline gives CDR1 GTSNPN, CDR2 SVGIG (reference sequence). V was pared by 0 bases and J by 4 bases, with 9 bases between. CDR3 size: 13 residues. CDR3 residues: CAWSVWGSTEAFF. The CDR3 bases are TGTGCCTGGAGTGTATGGGGAAGCACTGAAGCTTTCTTT.

The CDR3 bases are TGCAGTGCTGTCCGGGACAGGGGAAACGAGCAGTACTTC. Its protein is CSAVRDRGNEQYF. The V gene is TRBV20-1, the J gene TRBJ2-7; 10 bases fit TRBD1. The CDR3 loop spans 13 amino acids. J gave up 5 bases and V 5 bases, and 6 bases lay outside the gene matches. CDR1 and CDR2 (germline): DFQATT, SNEGSKA (reference sequence).

V is TRBV20-1 and J is TRBJ2-1; TRBD1 aligns across 7 bases. The germline CDR1 and CDR2 sequences are DFQATT and SNEGSKA (reference sequence). There are 15 residues in the CDR3. V lost 6 bases and J lost 5; bases outside the gene matches: 13. CDR3: CSAMGSDRRDNEQFF. In DNA, the CDR3 is TGCAGTGCCATGGGGTCGGACAGGAGAGACAATGAGCAGTTCTTC.

The chain has TRBV5-5 and TRBJ2-5; possibly TRBD1 for D (5 bases). Trimming left V 0 bases short and J 1 base short, with 10 bases between. The CDR3 length is 15 residues. Germline V gene lookup returns CDR1 SGHKS and CDR2 YYEKEE (reference sequence). The CDR3 DNA sequence: TGTGCCAGCAGCTTGGCGGACACAGCCCAAGAGACCCAGTACTTC. This translates into CASSLADTAQETQYF.

The chain couples TRBV20-1 to TRBJ2-4; 12 bases line up with TRBD2. V shed 5 bases and J 8 bases; nucleotides not matched to a gene: 7. The CDR3 runs to 14 residues. Germline CDR1 reads DFQATT; CDR2 reads SNEGSKA (reference sequence). Here the CDR3 reads CSALRLAGVHIQYF. CDR3 nucleotides: TGCAGTGCTCTCCGACTAGCGGGAGTCCACATTCAGTACTTC.

The gene calls are TRBV28 and TRBJ1-2; TRBD1 agrees at 11 bases. CDR3 length: 14 residues. V shed 6 bases and J 5 bases; nucleotides not matched to a gene: 5. Germline V gives CDR1 MDHEN, CDR2 SYDVKM. The CDR3 region is CASRGTGGGYGYTF. The CDR3, as DNA: TGTGCCAGCAGAGGGACAGGGGGTGGGTATGGCTACACCTTC.

The gene calls are TRBV14 and TRBJ1-2; the D is unclear. Germline V gene lookup returns CDR1 SGHDN and CDR2 FVKESK. The ends were cut back, 4 bases at V and 11 bases at J, with 17 bases in the middle. The CDR3 consists of 13 residues. DNA for the CDR3: TGTGCCAGCAGCCTGATTACGGCAGTTGGTTACACCTTC. It translates to CASSLITAVGYTF.

The chain recombines TRBV14 with TRBJ2-3; 9 nucleotides align to TRBD2. Trimming cost V 4 bases and J 5 bases; bases outside gene matches: 4. The CDR3 covers 14 residues. Germline V lookup: CDR1 SGHDN, CDR2 FVKESK. The CDR3 bases are TGTGCCAGCAGCCGGGGACTAGCAAGAGATACGCAGTATTTT. This codes for CASSRGLARDTQYF.

The CDR3 nucleotides are TGTGCCAGCTCACCGTACAACGAGGAAAAACTGTTTTTT. It yields the protein CASSPYNEEKLFF. The chain couples TRBV18 to TRBJ1-4, with unresolved D. The V gene lost 3 bases and the J gene lost 8 bases, with 10 bases spanning the gap. The CDR3 covers 13 residues. CDR1 is KGHSH and CDR2 is LQKENI in the germline V gene.

The CDR3 loop reads CSAIDPNSNQPQHF. The CDR3, as DNA: TGCAGTGCCATTGATCCGAACAGTAATCAGCCCCAGCATTTT. The rearrangement joins TRBV20-1 to TRBJ1-5; D is unresolved. V lost 6 bases and J lost 4, with 16 bases in between. CDR3 length: 14 residues. From germline, CDR1 is DFQATT and CDR2 SNEGSKA (reference sequence).

V gene TRBV13 combines with J gene TRBJ1-1; D not resolved. With 6 bases removed from V and 5 bases from J, the gap between germline ends came to 7 bases. The CDR3 spans 11 residues. Germline CDR1 reads PRHDT; CDR2 reads FYEKMQ (reference sequence). CDR3 loop: CASSWMTEAFF. CDR3 sequence (DNA): TGTGCCAGCAGTTGGATGACTGAAGCTTTCTTT.